Listed here are 32 T cell receptor beta chains from one sample, sequenced in a study of CD8+CD57+ T cells in acquired aplastic anemia. The template used for profiling TCR beta VDJ and CDR3 was genomic DNA. In TCRdb, the reads were re-called with MiXCR into one record per CDR3 protein. This table has about 160,000 distinct CDR3 sequences, less than 60% appearing once. The patients chosen for sequencing had shown expansion of CD8+CD57+ cells (detected by flow cytometry). The sample taken for sequencing was sorted CD4+, CD8+, or CD8+CD57+ T cells (not recorded which) from PBMCs. The receptors here all came from a human donor with aplastic anemia.

J is TRBJ2-3 and V is TRBV2; a possible D gene is TRBD1 (5 bases). This CDR3 spans 14 amino acids. CDR1 is SNHLY, CDR2 FYNNEI, per germline. Trimming left V 4 bases short and J 6 bases short, with 14 bases between. The chain's CDR3 is CASSGQGVGDTQYF. In DNA, the CDR3 is TGTGCCAGCAGTGGTCAAGGGGTTGGCGATACGCAGTATTTT.

A word on this clonotype: One junction end does not reproduce the germline sequence, and a read error may be involved. DNA of the CDR3: TGCAGCGTTAAACGACAGGGCACAGATACGCACTATTTT. It codes for CSVKRQGTDTHYF. The V gene is TRBV29-1, the J gene TRBJ2-3; 7 positions agree with TRBD1. The CDR3 contains 13 residues. Germline loops: CDR1 SQVTM, CDR2 ANQGSEA.

This clonotype has ten or more counts. J is TRBJ1-5 and V is TRBV19, with 9 bases aligning to TRBD1. V was clipped by 7 bases and J by 7 bases; unmatched bases: 8. The CDR3 spans 14 residues. Germline CDR1 is LNHDA and CDR2 is SQIVND (reference sequence). The CDR3 reads CASTRGQGGQPQHF. The CDR3, as DNA: TGTGCCAGTACTCGGGGACAGGGAGGCCAGCCCCAGCATTTT.

This chain connects TRBV7-6 to TRBJ2-5; D uncertain. V lost 1 base and J 2 bases, leaving 8 bases between the germline ends. Germline V gene data show CDR1 as SGHVS and CDR2 as FNYEAQ. CDR3 size: 14 residues. Written as DNA, the CDR3 is TGTGCCAGCAGCTTAGAGTACGGACAAGAGACCCAGTACTTC. Translated: CASSLEYGQETQYF.

Of note for this clonotype: Given a much more abundant clone one base away, this may be a read error. The CDR3 ends on some other residue instead of the conserved phenylalanine or tryptophan, so this is likely a read error. The chain recombines TRBV7-9 with TRBJ1-2; D gene uncertain. V was cut by 3 bases and J by 8 bases, with 7 bases left in between. CDR1 and CDR2 (germline): SEHNR, FQNEAQ (reference sequence). The CDR3 loop spans 11 amino acids. The CDR3 region is CASSLGKGYTL. The CDR3 DNA follows: TGTGCCAGCAGCTTGGGGAAGGGCTACACCTTA.

This clonotype was counted ten times or more. This CDR3 is CASSQDGRVQGGDTQYF. Here the CDR3 DNA reads TGTGCCAGCAGCCAAGATGGGCGGGTACAAGGCGGAGATACGCAGTATTTT. V and J are TRBV4-2 and TRBJ2-3, with D possibly being TRBD2 (5 bases). There are 17 residues in the CDR3. Trimming cost V 0 bases and J 5 bases, with 18 bases left between them. Germline values: CDR1 LGHNA, CDR2 YNFKEQ.

This clonotype was counted between two and nine times. This chain links TRBV20-1 with TRBJ2-5; 10 nucleotides align to TRBD2. This CDR3 contains 13 residues. The V segment lost 6 bases and the J segment 4 bases; nucleotides outside the gene matches: 5. Germline assignment: CDR1 DFQATT and CDR2 SNEGSKA (reference sequence). CDR3 sequence (DNA): TGCAGTGCCATAGCGGGGGGCGTAGAGACCCAGTACTTC. Translation gives CSAIAGGVETQYF.

There are many counts of this clonotype. The chain employs TRBV19 and TRBJ2-3; possible D gene TRBD2, 5 bases. Deletions cut 1 base from V and 1 base from J, with 9 bases between. Per the germline V gene, CDR1 is LNHDA and CDR2 is SQIVND (reference sequence). The CDR3 contains 15 residues. The chain's CDR3 is CASSIARGRTDTQYF. In nucleotides, the CDR3 is TGTGCCAGTAGTATAGCCAGAGGGCGCACAGATACGCAGTATTTT.

CDR3 in DNA: TGTGCCAGCAGCCAAGAAATAGGAGGTACTAGCACAGATACGCAGTATTTT. Residues: CASSQEIGGTSTDTQYF. The V and J genes are TRBV14 and TRBJ2-3; TRBD2 might be the D (5 bases). Trimming removed 0 bases at V and 0 bases at J, with 13 bases between. The CDR3 is 17 amino acids. The V gene's germline CDR1 is SGHDN and CDR2 FVKESK.

The V gene is TRBV7-9, the J gene TRBJ2-7; maybe TRBD1 (6 bases). V was cut by 6 bases and J by 3 bases, with 15 bases left in between. The CDR3 is 14 residues long. Germline values: CDR1 SEHNR, CDR2 FQNEAQ (reference sequence). CDR3 DNA sequence: TGTGCCAGCAGTTCACAGGGTCTGGGCTACGAGCAGTACTTC. It encodes CASSSQGLGYEQYF. Filled out from reference TRBV7-9 and TRBJ2-7, the complete variable domain reads DTGVSQNPRHKITKRGQNVTFRCDPISEHNRLYWYRQTLGQGPEFLTYFQNEAQLEKSRLLSDRFSAERPKGSFSTLEIQRTEQGDSAMYLCASSSQGLGYEQYFGPGTRLTVT.

The chain links TRBV7-6 to TRBJ2-1; 12 bases map to TRBD2. The CDR3 spans 15 residues. V dropped 6 bases and J dropped 7; count of bases not matched to a gene: 7. Germline loops: CDR1 SGHVS, CDR2 FNYEAQ. The CDR3 bases are TGTGCCAGCAGGCCTAGCGGGGGGGCAGGGAATGAGCAGTTCTTC. It encodes CASRPSGGAGNEQFF. Supplemented by reference TRBV7-6 and TRBJ2-1, the full variable domain reads GAGVSQSPRYKVTKRGQDVALRCDPISGHVSLYWYRQALGQGPEFLTYFNYEAQQDKSGLPNDRFSAERPEGSISTLTIQRTEQRDSAMYRCASRPSGGAGNEQFFGPGTRLTVL.

The genes are TRBV2 and TRBJ1-6, with 7 bases fitting TRBD1. This CDR3 has 14 amino acids. CDR1 is SNHLY and CDR2 is FYNNEI in the germline V gene. Trimming removed 5 bases from V and 4 bases from J; junction bases left unmatched: 2. The CDR3: CASSRDSYNSPLHF. DNA for the CDR3: TGTGCCAGCAGTAGGGACAGTTATAATTCACCCCTCCACTTT.

The J gene is TRBJ2-3, the V gene TRBV10-3; 8 positions agree with TRBD1. CDR1 and CDR2 (germline): ENHRY, SYGVKD. The CDR3 totals 15 residues. J lost 3 bases, V lost 5 bases, and 7 bases had no gene match. The CDR3 coding sequence is TGTGCCATCAGTCCGGCCGGACAGGGAACAGATACGCAGTATTTT. Protein product: CAISPAGQGTDTQYF.

The chain recombines TRBV6-1 with TRBJ2-7; 14 nucleotides align to TRBD2. This CDR3 is built from 14 residues. V trimming: 6 bases; J trimming: 7 bases; junction bases outside the gene matches: 5. CDR1 is MNHNS, CDR2 SASEGT, per germline. CDR3 sequence (DNA): TGTGCCAGCAGGGGACTAGCGGGAGTACGGGAGCAGTACTTC. Translated: CASRGLAGVREQYF.

This clonotype has just one count. This chain uses TRBV2 with TRBJ2-7, with TRBD2 identical over 7 bases. The CDR3 covers 14 residues. The junction had 7 bases not matched to a gene; V was cut back by 3 bases and J by 5 bases. From germline, CDR1 is SNHLY and CDR2 FYNNEI. CDR3 bases: TGTGCCAGCAGTGAGGAGCTAGCGGCGAACGAGCAGTACTTC. It codes for CASSEELAANEQYF.

This clonotype was recorded many times. The chain employs TRBV6-1 and TRBJ1-6; TRBD1 matches at 7 bases. With 5 bases clipped from V and 2 bases from J, the junction kept 12 bases outside the gene matches. CDR1 and CDR2 (germline): MNHNS, SASEGT. The CDR3 runs to 18 residues. Written as DNA, the CDR3 is TGTGCCAGCAGTCGAGGGGGACAGCGGGGGACCTATAATTCACCCCTCCACTTT. This codes for CASSRGGQRGTYNSPLHF.

J is TRBJ2-5 and V is TRBV9, with TRBD1 identical over 9 bases. The germline gives CDR1 SGDLS, CDR2 YYNGEE. Losses at the gene ends were 4 bases for V and 5 bases for J; bases not matched to a gene: 3. The CDR3 runs 13 residues. CDR3 region: CASSTGGYETQYF. The CDR3 DNA sequence: TGTGCCAGCAGCACAGGGGGCTATGAGACCCAGTACTTC.

The V gene is TRBV20-1, the J gene TRBJ2-7, with a weak D call TRBD2 (6 bases). The CDR3 runs 13 residues. Germline V gene lookup returns CDR1 DFQATT and CDR2 SNEGSKA (reference sequence). V was trimmed by 2 bases and J by 3 bases, leaving 11 bases between them. The CDR3 DNA reads TGCAGTGCTAGAAAGGAGGGCCGCTACGAGCAGTACTTC. Amino acids: CSARKEGRYEQYF.

This clonotype was recorded many times. The V call is TRBV4-3, the J call TRBJ2-1; TRBD2 matches at 11 bases. Germline values: CDR1 LGHNA, CDR2 YSLEER. With V trimmed by 0 bases and J by 7 bases, 2 bases remained unmatched. CDR3 length: 15 amino acids. The CDR3 DNA follows: TGCGCCAGCAGCCAAGATCTAGCGGGAGGAAATGAGCAGTTCTTC. Its protein product is CASSQDLAGGNEQFF.

The J gene is TRBJ1-4, the V gene TRBV24-1, with 11 positions matching TRBD1. The CDR3 loop spans 17 amino acids. With V trimmed by 4 bases and J by 7 bases, 10 bases remained unmatched. CDR1 and CDR2 (germline): KGHDR, SFDVKD. The CDR3: CATSDAPGTGGGEKLFF. CDR3 DNA sequence: TGTGCCACCAGTGACGCGCCAGGGACAGGGGGGGGTGAAAAACTGTTTTTT.

The rearrangement joins TRBV7-2 to TRBJ1-2, with D perhaps matching TRBD1 (6 bases). CDR1 and CDR2 from the germline V gene are SGHTA and FQGNSA. V lost 0 bases, J lost 4 bases, and 9 bases lay in between. The CDR3 totals 14 residues. CDR3 residues: CASSLAGAGYGYTF. The CDR3, as DNA: TGTGCCAGCAGCTTAGCGGGGGCAGGCTATGGCTACACCTTC.

Concerning this clonotype itself: An end of the junction does not agree with germline; a read error may underlie this. CDR3 DNA sequence: TGTGCCAGCAGTCGGGGCGGGGCCACATACTTC. This codes for CASSRGGATYF. This sequence joins TRBV10-2 and TRBJ2-5; D is possibly TRBD2 (6 bases). The germline V gene encodes CDR1 WSHSY and CDR2 SAAADI. The length of the CDR3 is 11 residues.

By its share, this clonotype is medium-sized (0.01 to 0.1%). J is TRBJ1-6 and V is TRBV2, with D possibly matching TRBD1 (6 bases). The CDR3 is 13 residues long. The germline CDR1 and CDR2 sequences are SNHLY and FYNNEI. V lost 9 bases, J lost 7 bases, and 13 bases lay in between. The CDR3 coding sequence is TGTGCCAGTCAAGGGAGGGGGAATTCACCCCTCCACTTT. Translation: CASQGRGNSPLHF. Full variable domain (outside the CDR3, taken from reference TRBV2 and TRBJ1-6): EPEVTQTPSHQVTQMGQEVILRCVPISNHLYFYWYRQILGQKVEFLVSFYNNEISEKSEIFDDQFSVERPDGSNFTLKIRSTKLEDSAMYFCASQGRGNSPLHFGNGTRLTVT.

The chain links TRBV29-1 to TRBJ2-7; D may be TRBD1 or TRBD2 (6 bases each). In germline, CDR1 is SQVTM, CDR2 ANQGSEA. The CDR3 is 13 residues long. The ends were cut back, 3 bases at V and 3 bases at J, with 12 bases in the middle. The CDR3 sequence is CSVEGGLNYEQYF. For the CDR3, the DNA is TGCAGCGTTGAGGGGGGCCTTAACTACGAGCAGTACTTC.

The chain joins TRBV15 to TRBJ2-7, with D possibly being TRBD2 (8 bases). Per germline, CDR1 LNHNV and CDR2 YYDKDF (reference sequence). There are 13 residues in the CDR3. V lost 8 bases, J lost 5 bases, and 16 bases lay in between. The CDR3 loop reads CATQPGGGNEQYF. CDR3 nucleotide sequence: TGTGCCACCCAACCGGGAGGGGGCAACGAGCAGTACTTC.

V usage is TRBV19 and J usage is TRBJ1-1, with D unresolved. CDR3 length: 12 amino acids. CDR1 is LNHDA, CDR2 SQIVND, per germline (reference sequence). Between the trimmed V and J ends, which lost 6 bases and 3 bases, there was a span of 8 bases. Here the CDR3 DNA reads TGTGCCAGTAGCTTCGACCACACTGAAGCTTTCTTT. Its translation is CASSFDHTEAFF.

On this clonotype itself: A read error may be the cause here, since a much bigger clone is one base away. J is TRBJ2-2 and V is TRBV5-1, with D possibly being TRBD1 (6 bases). This CDR3 spans 16 amino acids. Germline CDR1 SGHRS, CDR2 YFSETQ. As DNA, the CDR3 is TGCGTCAGCAGTTTCCAGGACAGTTCGAACACCGGGGAGCTGTTTTTT. The encoded protein is CVSSFQDSSNTGELFF.

The chain carries TRBV15 and TRBJ1-1; 7 bases map to TRBD1. This CDR3 has 15 residues. The germline CDR1 and CDR2 sequences are LNHNV and YYDKDF (reference sequence). V shed 7 bases, J shed 2 bases, and the junction held 10 bases outside the gene matches. CDR3 nucleotides: TGTGCCACCATGTTCTCTGGACAGGACAACACTGAAGCTTTCTTT. Encoded protein: CATMFSGQDNTEAFF.

The V call is TRBV19, the J call TRBJ1-2; no reliable D call. This CDR3 has 16 amino acids. V lost 3 bases to trimming and J lost 3 bases, with 17 bases between them. Germline V gene data show CDR1 as LNHDA and CDR2 as SQIVND (reference sequence). CDR3: CASSMSRRGRDYGYTF. The CDR3 nucleotides read TGTGCCAGTAGTATGTCTCGGAGAGGGCGGGACTATGGCTACACCTTC.

The chain couples TRBV5-1 to TRBJ2-1, with D possibly TRBD1 on 5 matching bases. CDR1 SGHRS and CDR2 YFSETQ come from the germline V gene. Trimming removed 7 bases at V and 5 bases at J, with 22 bases between. The CDR3 runs 16 residues. CDR3: CASGQGARRLDNEQFF. CDR3 coding DNA: TGCGCCAGCGGACAAGGGGCGCGGCGTCTGGACAATGAGCAGTTCTTC.

This clonotype was found a few times. This sequence joins TRBV28 and TRBJ1-2, with 7 nucleotides matching TRBD1. Per the germline V gene, CDR1 is MDHEN and CDR2 is SYDVKM. There are 14 residues in the CDR3. V lost 2 bases and J lost 6; bases outside the gene matches: 6. CDR3 nucleotides: TGTGCCAGCAGTTTAGGGGGACAGCATAATGGCTACACCTTC. Its protein product is CASSLGGQHNGYTF.

The V gene is TRBV10-3, the J gene TRBJ2-7; D is undetermined. Germline CDR1 reads ENHRY; CDR2 reads SYGVKD. The V end lost 5 bases, the J end lost 0 bases, and 8 bases lay between the germline ends. The CDR3 is 13 residues long. In nucleotides, the CDR3 is TGTGCCATCAGTCAGACGGACTCCTACGAGCAGTACTTC. It yields the protein CAISQTDSYEQYF.